The 21 T cell receptor beta chains given below trace back to one sample, sequenced in a study of shared T cell receptors in the human thymus. The assay was immunoSEQ multiplex PCR, and TCRdb's table has in-frame clones only and misses some. The table lists hundreds of thousands of clones, about 89% of them singletons. Another study also made use of these data, one on human thymus T cells.

Sequencing was done on a sample of thymocytes. The origin of the receptors is a boy under two years old with a congenital heart defect.

The chain uses TRBV29-1 and TRBJ2-3; 9 positions match TRBD1. The CDR3 is made up of 15 amino acids. Germline loops: CDR1 SQVTM, CDR2 ANQGSEA. J was trimmed by 2 bases and V by 6 bases; bases with no gene match: 9. CDR3 nucleotide sequence: TGCAGCGTGTGGACAGGGGCTCATGCCACAGATACGCAGTATTTT. Translated, it gives CSVWTGAHATDTQYF.

The chain links TRBV28 to TRBJ2-7, with D unclear. The V end was cut by 4 bases, the J end by 7 bases, with 8 bases between. Germline V gene data show CDR1 as MDHEN and CDR2 as SYDVKM. The length of the CDR3 is 11 residues. The CDR3 DNA follows: TGTGCCAGCAGTTCGACTGGGGAGCAGTACTTC. Its translation: CASSSTGEQYF.

This chain joins TRBV7-3 and TRBJ2-2, with D possibly matching TRBD2 (7 bases). Germline V gives CDR1 SGHTA, CDR2 FQGTGA. This CDR3 is 18 amino acids long. V lost 1 base, J lost 1 base, and 16 bases lay in between. CDR3 nucleotides: TGTGCCAGCAGCTTAAGGACGGGGGGCCCTCTGAACACCGGGGAGCTGTTTTTT. Its protein product is CASSLRTGGPLNTGELFF.

The chain has TRBV5-1 and TRBJ1-1; no firm D call. This CDR3 contains 14 residues. V was shortened by 2 bases and J by 0 bases, with 8 bases between the two germline ends. The germline V gene has CDR1 SGHRS and CDR2 YFSETQ. The DNA of the CDR3 is TGCGCCAGCAGCTTCATGCAGGTGAACACTGAAGCTTTCTTT. The encoded protein is CASSFMQVNTEAFF. The whole variable domain, remainder taken from reference TRBV5-1 and TRBJ1-1, is KAGVTQTPRYLIKTRGQQVTLSCSPISGHRSVSWYQQTPGQGLQFLFEYFSETQRNKGNFPGRFSGRQFSNSRSEMNVSTLELGDSALYLCASSFMQVNTEAFFGQGTRLTVV.

The chain is built from TRBV29-1 and TRBJ2-7, with 8 bases aligning to TRBD2. The CDR3 has 13 residues. V shed 4 bases, J shed 2 bases, and the junction held 4 bases outside the gene matches. The germline gives CDR1 SQVTM, CDR2 ANQGSEA. DNA for the CDR3: TGCAGCGTTGGCATAGCGGGGACCTACGAGCAGTACTTC. Translating gives CSVGIAGTYEQYF.

The V call is TRBV9, the J call TRBJ1-6, with D unclear. V was cut by 5 bases and J by 0 bases, with 9 bases left in between. Germline CDR1 and CDR2: SGDLS and YYNGEE. The CDR3 totals 15 residues. The CDR3 loop reads CASSHWSSYNSPLHF. CDR3 bases: TGTGCCAGCAGTCACTGGAGCTCCTATAATTCACCCCTCCACTTT.

This clone showed up just a few times. This chain joins TRBV28 and TRBJ1-4, with 8 bases fitting TRBD1. V trimming: 2 bases; J trimming: 8 bases; junction bases outside the gene matches: 7. The length of the CDR3 is 15 residues. Germline loops: CDR1 MDHEN, CDR2 SYDVKM. This chain's CDR3 is CASSLGDRGGEKLFF. CDR3 bases: TGTGCCAGCAGTTTAGGAGACAGGGGAGGCGAAAAACTGTTTTTT.

V and J are TRBV4-1 and TRBJ2-1, with 7 positions matching TRBD2. V was pared by 2 bases and J by 4 bases, with 5 bases of the junction left unmatched. The germline V gene has CDR1 MGHRA and CDR2 YSYEKL. This CDR3 comprises 15 residues. CDR3: CASSQYGTIYNEQFF. The CDR3 nucleotides are TGCGCCAGCAGCCAATACGGGACTATATACAATGAGCAGTTCTTC.

CDR3 nucleotide sequence: TGTGCCAGCAGCGTTACGGGGGGAGAATCCTACGAGCAGTACTTC. Translation: CASSVTGGESYEQYF. The J gene is TRBJ2-7, the V gene TRBV5-6; 7 bases match TRBD2. CDR1 SGHDT and CDR2 YYEEEE come from the germline V gene. The J segment lost 1 base and the V segment lost 4 bases, leaving 8 bases of the junction unmatched. The CDR3 consists of 15 residues. Full variable domain (missing parts from reference TRBV5-6 and TRBJ2-7): DAGVTQSPTHLIKTRGQQVTLRCSPKSGHDTVSWYQQALGQGPQFIFQYYEEEERQRGNFPDRFSGHQFPNYSSELNVNALLLGDSALYLCASSVTGGESYEQYFGPGTRLTVT.

This clone was observed once. The chain is built from TRBV27 and TRBJ1-1, with D uncertain. V was shortened by 3 bases and J by 1 base, with 9 bases between the two germline ends. This CDR3 is built from 14 residues. The germline V gene has CDR1 MNHEY and CDR2 SMNVEV (reference sequence). CDR3 DNA: TGTGCCAGCAGTTTCGGGAGCGGGAACACTGAAGCTTTCTTT. It encodes CASSFGSGNTEAFF.

The chain uses TRBV29-1 and TRBJ2-1, with a tentative D call TRBD1 (5 bases). Trimming left V 5 bases short and J 6 bases short, with 8 bases between. This CDR3 has 11 amino acids. Germline values: CDR1 SQVTM, CDR2 ANQGSEA. The CDR3 DNA sequence: TGCAGCGTTCGTGGGGCCAATGAGCAGTTCTTC. It specifies CSVRGANEQFF.

The gene calls are TRBV27 and TRBJ2-3; possibly TRBD1 for D (5 bases). Per germline, CDR1 MNHEY and CDR2 SMNVEV (reference sequence). This CDR3 has 15 amino acids. The V end lost 5 bases, the J end lost 2 bases, and 14 bases lay between the germline ends. CDR3 bases: TGTGCCAGCAGTCCTCAGGGAACATCCACAGATACGCAGTATTTT. Protein: CASSPQGTSTDTQYF.

This clone was picked up one time. V gene TRBV5-6 combines with J gene TRBJ1-2; no firm D call. CDR1 SGHDT and CDR2 YYEEEE come from the germline V gene. CDR3 length: 16 amino acids. V shed 5 bases and J shed 4 bases, with 21 bases lying between them. The CDR3 region has the DNA TGTGCCAGCAGAAAACCCAGGCAGGATGCTTTCTATGGCTACACCTTC. Protein product: CASRKPRQDAFYGYTF.

The genes are TRBV27 and TRBJ2-1; TRBD2 matches at 7 bases. This CDR3 has 15 amino acids. Germline CDR1 MNHEY, CDR2 SMNVEV (reference sequence). J was trimmed by 4 bases and V by 3 bases; bases with no gene match: 6. The CDR3 protein is CASSFRTRTYNEQFF. The CDR3 region has the DNA TGTGCCAGCAGTTTCCGGACTAGGACATACAATGAGCAGTTCTTC.

This rearrangement joins TRBV4-3 to TRBJ1-2; a possible D gene is TRBD1 (5 bases). CDR3 length: 16 amino acids. Germline V CDR1 and CDR2: LGHNA, YSLEER. Trimming stripped 0 bases from V and 2 bases from J, with 13 bases between. The CDR3 DNA is TGCGCCAGCAGCCAAGATCTAACAGGAGGGAACTATGGCTACACCTTC. Translating it yields CASSQDLTGGNYGYTF.

The V call is TRBV9, the J call TRBJ2-5; D is possibly TRBD1 (6 bases). The CDR3 is 18 residues long. CDR1 is SGDLS, CDR2 YYNGEE, per germline. V was trimmed by 0 bases and J by 4 bases, leaving 22 bases between them. CDR3 in amino acids: CASSVVGDRSVSRETQYF. The CDR3 DNA reads TGTGCCAGCAGCGTAGTAGGAGACAGGTCTGTGAGTCGAGAGACCCAGTACTTC. Together with reference TRBV9 and TRBJ2-5, the CDR3 gives the full variable domain: DSGVTQTPKHLITATGQRVTLRCSPRSGDLSVYWYQQSLDQGLQFLIQYYNGEERAKGNILERFSAQQFPDLHSELNLSSLELGDSALYFCASSVVGDRSVSRETQYFGPGTRLLVL.

The chain joins TRBV6-5 to TRBJ1-2; D remains ambiguous. Between the trimmed V and J ends, which lost 0 bases and 4 bases, there was a span of 12 bases. CDR1 is MNHEY, CDR2 SVGAGI, per germline. This CDR3 is 15 amino acids long. CDR3 amino acids: CASSYSMSSCYGYTF. The CDR3 DNA reads as TGTGCCAGCAGTTACTCGATGTCGAGCTGCTATGGCTACACCTTC.

This clone was counted between two and nine times. This chain connects TRBV10-3 to TRBJ1-5, with TRBD1 matching over 7 bases. This CDR3 is built from 13 residues. Germline V gene lookup returns CDR1 ENHRY and CDR2 SYGVKD. With 6 bases clipped from V and 7 bases from J, the junction kept 6 bases outside the gene matches. The CDR3 loop reads CAIRQGTEQPQHF. The CDR3, as DNA: TGTGCCATCAGACAGGGGACTGAGCAGCCCCAGCATTTT.

The chain combines TRBV13 with TRBJ1-2, with 7 bases matching TRBD1. Germline V gives CDR1 PRHDT, CDR2 FYEKMQ (reference sequence). The CDR3 runs to 15 residues. V trimming: 6 bases; J trimming: 3 bases; junction bases outside the gene matches: 10. Written as DNA, the CDR3 is TGTGCCAGCAGTTCCGGGACAGCCTCTGACTATGGCTACACCTTC. This encodes CASSSGTASDYGYTF.

This chain connects TRBV29-1 to TRBJ1-1; 10 bases line up with TRBD1. The germline gives CDR1 SQVTM, CDR2 ANQGSEA. Trimming cost V 7 bases and J 6 bases; bases outside gene matches: 5. The CDR3 consists of 12 residues. The CDR3 DNA sequence: TGCAGCGCTGGGACAGGGGCGGCTGAAGCTTTCTTT. The encoded protein is CSAGTGAAEAFF.

The V gene is TRBV29-1, the J gene TRBJ2-1; D remains ambiguous. Germline lookup yields CDR1 SQVTM and CDR2 ANQGSEA. Trimming shortened V by 7 bases and J by 0 bases, and 13 bases separated the two germline ends. This CDR3 is built from 14 residues. The CDR3 loop reads CSAVTVPSYNEQFF. The CDR3 DNA reads as TGCAGCGCCGTTACAGTCCCCTCCTACAATGAGCAGTTCTTC.